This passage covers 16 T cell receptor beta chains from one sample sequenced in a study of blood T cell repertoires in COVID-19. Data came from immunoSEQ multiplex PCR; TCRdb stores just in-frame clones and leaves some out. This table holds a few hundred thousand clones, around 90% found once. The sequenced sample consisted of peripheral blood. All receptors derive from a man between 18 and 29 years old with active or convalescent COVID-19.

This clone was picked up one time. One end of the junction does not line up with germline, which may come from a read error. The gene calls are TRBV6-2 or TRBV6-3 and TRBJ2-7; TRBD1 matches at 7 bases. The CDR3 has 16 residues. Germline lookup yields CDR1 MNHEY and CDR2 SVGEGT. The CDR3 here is CASTYGRGYPTYEQYF. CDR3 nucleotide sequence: TGTGCCAGCACTTACGGCAGGGGGTATCCCACCTACGAGCAGTACTTC.

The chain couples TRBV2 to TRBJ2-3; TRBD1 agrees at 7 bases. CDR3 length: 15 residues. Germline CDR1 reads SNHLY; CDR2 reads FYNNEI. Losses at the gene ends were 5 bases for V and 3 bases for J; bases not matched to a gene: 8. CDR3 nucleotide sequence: TGTGCCAGCAGTCTGAAGAGGGGGCGGACAGATACGCAGTATTTT. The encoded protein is CASSLKRGRTDTQYF.

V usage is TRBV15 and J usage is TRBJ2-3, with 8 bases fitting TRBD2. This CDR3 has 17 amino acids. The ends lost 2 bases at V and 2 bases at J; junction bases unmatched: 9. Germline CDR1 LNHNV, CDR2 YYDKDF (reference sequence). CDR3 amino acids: CATSRLTSGANTDTQYF. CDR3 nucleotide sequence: TGTGCCACCAGCAGACTCACTAGCGGAGCTAACACAGATACGCAGTATTTT.

The CDR3 region has the DNA TGTGCCAGCAGTGAAACGACAGGGGTCAGCACAGATACGCAGTATTTT. Protein sequence: CASSETTGVSTDTQYF. The rearrangement joins TRBV6-1 to TRBJ2-3; 8 bases map to TRBD1. Germline V gene lookup returns CDR1 MNHNS and CDR2 SASEGT. The CDR3 has 16 residues. V was clipped by 2 bases and J by 0 bases; unmatched bases: 4.

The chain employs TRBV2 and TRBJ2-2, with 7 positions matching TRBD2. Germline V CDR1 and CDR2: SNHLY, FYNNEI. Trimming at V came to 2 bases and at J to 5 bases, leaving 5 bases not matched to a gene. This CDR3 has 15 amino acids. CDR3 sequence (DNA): TGTGCCAGCAGTGAATGGACTAGTACTACCGGGGAGCTGTTTTTT. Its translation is CASSEWTSTTGELFF.

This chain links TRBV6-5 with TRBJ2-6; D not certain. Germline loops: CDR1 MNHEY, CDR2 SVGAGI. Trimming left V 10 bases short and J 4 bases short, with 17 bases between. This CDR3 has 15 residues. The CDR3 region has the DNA TGTGCCACAACCGGGTCCTACTCCGGGGCCAACGTCCTGACTTTC. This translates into CATTGSYSGANVLTF.

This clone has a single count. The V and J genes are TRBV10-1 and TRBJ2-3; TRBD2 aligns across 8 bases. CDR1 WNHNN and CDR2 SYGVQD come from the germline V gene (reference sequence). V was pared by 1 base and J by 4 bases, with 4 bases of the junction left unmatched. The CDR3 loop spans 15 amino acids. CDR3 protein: CASSELRGGPDTQYF. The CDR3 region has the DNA TGCGCCAGCAGTGAGTTACGGGGGGGGCCAGATACGCAGTATTTT.

CDR3 loop: CASRPKTGGPTSTDTQYF. CDR3 bases: TGTGCCAGCAGACCGAAAACGGGGGGGCCAACTAGCACAGATACGCAGTATTTT. The chain has TRBV7-2 and TRBJ2-3; TRBD2 matches at 8 bases. The CDR3 sequence is 18 residues long. Per germline, CDR1 SGHTA and CDR2 FQGNSA. The V segment lost 6 bases and the J segment 0 bases; nucleotides outside the gene matches: 14.

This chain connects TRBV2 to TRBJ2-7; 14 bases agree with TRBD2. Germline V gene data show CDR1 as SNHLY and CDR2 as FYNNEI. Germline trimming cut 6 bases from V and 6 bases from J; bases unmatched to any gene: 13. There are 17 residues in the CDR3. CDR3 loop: CASRGLAGAPKSGEQYF. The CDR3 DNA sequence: TGTGCCAGCAGGGGACTAGCGGGGGCTCCCAAGTCCGGCGAGCAGTACTTC.

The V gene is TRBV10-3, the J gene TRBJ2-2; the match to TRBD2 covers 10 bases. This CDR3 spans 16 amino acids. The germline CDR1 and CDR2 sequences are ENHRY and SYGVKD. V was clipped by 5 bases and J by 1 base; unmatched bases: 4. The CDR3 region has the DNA TGTGCCATCAGTAGCGGGGGGGCCAAGAACACCGGGGAGCTGTTTTTT. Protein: CAISSGGAKNTGELFF.

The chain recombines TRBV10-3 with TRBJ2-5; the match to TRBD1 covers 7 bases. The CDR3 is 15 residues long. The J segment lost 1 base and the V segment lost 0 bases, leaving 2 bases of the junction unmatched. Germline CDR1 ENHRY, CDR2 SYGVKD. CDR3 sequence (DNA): TGTGCCATCAGTGAGTCGGGACAGCTCCAAGAGACCCAGTACTTC. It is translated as CAISESGQLQETQYF.

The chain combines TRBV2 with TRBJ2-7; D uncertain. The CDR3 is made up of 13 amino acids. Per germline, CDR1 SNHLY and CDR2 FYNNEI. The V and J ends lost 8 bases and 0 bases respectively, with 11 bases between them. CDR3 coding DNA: TGTGCCAGCTCGCCAGGCAACTCCTACGAGCAGTACTTC. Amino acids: CASSPGNSYEQYF.

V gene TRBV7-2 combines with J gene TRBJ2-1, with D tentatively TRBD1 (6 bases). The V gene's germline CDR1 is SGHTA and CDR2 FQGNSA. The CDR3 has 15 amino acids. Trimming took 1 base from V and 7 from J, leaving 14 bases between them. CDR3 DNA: TGTGCCAGCAGCTTAGATTGGGGGCCGGGTAATGAGCAGTTCTTC. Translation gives CASSLDWGPGNEQFF.

The CDR3 reads CASSIQGAGSNQPQHF. DNA for the CDR3: TGTGCCAGTAGTATACAGGGGGCGGGTAGCAATCAGCCCCAGCATTTT. The chain combines TRBV19 with TRBJ1-5, with 8 bases matching TRBD1. The V gene's germline CDR1 is LNHDA and CDR2 SQIVND (reference sequence). There are 16 residues in the CDR3. The trim removed 2 bases at V and 0 bases at J, leaving 3 bases unmatched.

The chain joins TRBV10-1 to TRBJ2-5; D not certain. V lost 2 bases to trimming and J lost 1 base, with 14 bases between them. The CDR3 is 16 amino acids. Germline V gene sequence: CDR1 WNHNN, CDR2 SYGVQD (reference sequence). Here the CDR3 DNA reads TGCGCCAGCAGTGAGCAGACCCAAGGCGGCCAAGAGACCCAGTACTTC. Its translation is CASSEQTQGGQETQYF.

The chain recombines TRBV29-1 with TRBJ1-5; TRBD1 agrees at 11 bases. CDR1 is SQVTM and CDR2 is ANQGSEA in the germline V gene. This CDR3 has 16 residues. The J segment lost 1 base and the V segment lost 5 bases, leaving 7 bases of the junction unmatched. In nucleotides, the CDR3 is TGCAGCGTTAGTGGGACAGGGGGGGGAAGCAATCAGCCCCAGCATTTT. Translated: CSVSGTGGGSNQPQHF.